The 29 T cell receptor beta chains in this list originate from one sample, sequenced in a study of CD8 T cells in Susac syndrome. When the RNA was reverse transcribed, random hexamers were used with an input of roughly 0.45 to 1 ug. TCRdb re-called the immunoSEQ multiplex PCR reads with MiXCR, one entry per CDR3 protein. The table records nearly 70,000 distinct CDR3 sequences, around 93% of them present only once. The specimen sequenced was CD8+ T cells from PBMCs. The receptors stem from a human donor in good health.

V gene TRBV6-4 combines with J gene TRBJ1-1, with no clear D. V was pared by 0 bases and J by 4 bases, with 6 bases between. The CDR3 is 13 amino acids. Germline V gene lookup returns CDR1 MRHNA and CDR2 SNTAGT. DNA of the CDR3: TGTGCCAGCAGTGACTCGGTGGGCACTGAAGCTTTCTTT. Translation gives CASSDSVGTEAFF.

The CDR3 DNA sequence: TGTGCCACCAGCCGGGCAGGGGAGACTGAAGCTTTCTTT. Its protein product is CATSRAGETEAFF. This chain connects TRBV15 to TRBJ1-1; D perhaps matches TRBD1 (6 bases). Per germline, CDR1 LNHNV and CDR2 YYDKDF (reference sequence). The CDR3 runs 13 residues. V was trimmed by 5 bases and J by 5 bases, leaving 12 bases between them.

CDR3 nucleotides: TGCAGCGATGGACAGGGAGATACTGAAGCTTTCTTT. Its translation: CSDGQGDTEAFF. This chain links TRBV29-1 with TRBJ1-1, with 8 bases aligning to TRBD1. Per germline, CDR1 SQVTM and CDR2 ANQGSEA. Trimming at V came to 7 bases and at J to 5 bases, leaving 6 bases not matched to a gene. The CDR3 is made up of 12 amino acids.

This sequence joins TRBV7-2 and TRBJ1-4; D gene unclear. V was shortened by 5 bases and J by 5 bases, with 9 bases between the two germline ends. Germline loops: CDR1 SGHTA, CDR2 FQGNSA. This CDR3 has 13 residues. In nucleotides, the CDR3 is TGTGCCAGCAGCCCCGGGCCAAATGAAAAACTGTTTTTT. Amino acid sequence: CASSPGPNEKLFF.

The chain uses TRBV5-1 and TRBJ2-2; D remains unclear. CDR3 length: 15 residues. Germline V lookup: CDR1 SGHRS, CDR2 YFSETQ. The V end was cut by 1 base, the J end by 5 bases, with 12 bases between. The DNA of the CDR3 is TGCGCCAGCAGCTTGTCCCAGGCTAGAACCGGGGAGCTGTTTTTT. This translates into CASSLSQARTGELFF.

The chain couples TRBV7-6 to TRBJ2-3; 12 bases are shared with TRBD2. CDR3 size: 16 residues. Trimming cost V 8 bases and J 1 base; bases outside gene matches: 7. Germline CDR1 and CDR2: SGHVS and FNYEAQ. CDR3 DNA: TGTGCCAGCTCCCGGTGGACTAGCGGGGGCACAGATACGCAGTATTTT. It yields the protein CASSRWTSGGTDTQYF.

Written as DNA, the CDR3 is TGCAGTGCTAGAGGGCGACTAGAAGTCTACGAGCAGTACTTC. Its protein product is CSARGRLEVYEQYF. This chain connects TRBV20-1 to TRBJ2-7; D perhaps matches TRBD2 (6 bases). CDR1 is DFQATT and CDR2 is SNEGSKA in the germline V gene (reference sequence). With 1 base removed from V and 3 bases from J, the gap between germline ends came to 13 bases. The CDR3 spans 14 residues.

The chain recombines TRBV4-3 with TRBJ2-1; 7 nucleotides align to TRBD1. Germline CDR1 and CDR2: LGHNA and YSLEER. The V gene end was trimmed by 6 bases and the J gene end by 7 bases; junction bases not matched to a gene: 9. This CDR3 is built from 14 residues. CDR3 bases: TGCGCCAGCAGACCGGGCCACAGGGGTAATGAGCAGTTCTTC. Translation: CASRPGHRGNEQFF.

The chain links TRBV19 to TRBJ1-2, with 9 bases that match TRBD1. The germline V gene has CDR1 LNHDA and CDR2 SQIVND (reference sequence). This CDR3 has 13 amino acids. Trimming cost V 11 bases and J 8 bases; bases outside gene matches: 12. The CDR3 reads CAGSSGTGYGYTF. DNA for the CDR3: TGTGCCGGCTCCTCCGGGACAGGGTACGGCTACACCTTC. The full variable domain, completed using reference TRBV19 and TRBJ1-2, is DGGITQSPKYLFRKEGQNVTLSCEQNLNHDAMYWYRQDPGQGLRLIYYSQIVNDFQKGDIAEGYSVSREKKESFPLTVTSAQKNPTAFYLCAGSSGTGYGYTFGSGTRLTVV.

This sequence joins TRBV28 and TRBJ1-2, with D maybe TRBD1 (6 bases). The CDR3 length is 13 residues. The germline gives CDR1 MDHEN, CDR2 SYDVKM. Trimming stripped 7 bases from V and 8 bases from J, with 17 bases between. The CDR3 reads CASTLGGGQGYTF. The DNA for the CDR3 is TGTGCCAGCACCCTCGGGGGCGGTCAAGGCTACACCTTC.

V is TRBV29-1 and J is TRBJ2-1; D possibly corresponds to TRBD2 (5 bases). This CDR3 has 10 residues. CDR1 and CDR2 from the germline V gene are SQVTM and ANQGSEA. Trimming removed 4 bases from V and 9 bases from J, with 7 bases in between. The CDR3 is CSVGAGEQFF. CDR3 coding DNA: TGCAGCGTTGGTGCGGGTGAGCAGTTCTTC.

The chain joins TRBV30 to TRBJ1-2; D unclear. V gave up 0 bases and J gave up 6 bases, with 8 bases separating them. Germline lookup yields CDR1 GTSNPN and CDR2 SVGIG (reference sequence). The CDR3 loop spans 12 amino acids. The CDR3: CAWSVLGDGYTF. The CDR3, as DNA: TGTGCCTGGAGTGTACTGGGAGATGGCTACACCTTC.

CDR3 in amino acids: CASSEVYRFKDSAGAFF. The CDR3 coding sequence is TGTGCCAGCAGTGAAGTATACCGGTTCAAGGACTCCGCTGGAGCTTTCTTT. The V call is TRBV6-1, the J call TRBJ1-1; D is unclear. With 1 base removed from V and 10 bases from J, the gap between germline ends came to 25 bases. CDR3 size: 17 residues. In germline, CDR1 is MNHNS, CDR2 SASEGT.

The V call is TRBV6-1, the J call TRBJ2-7; D possibly corresponds to TRBD1 (6 bases). The CDR3 sequence is 15 residues long. Germline CDR1 reads MNHNS; CDR2 reads SASEGT. V lost 3 bases, J lost 4 bases, and 16 bases lay in between. CDR3 coding DNA: TGTGCCAGCAGTGACCCAGGGGCGAACTTGTACGAGCAGTACGTC. Translated: CASSDPGANLYEQYV.

The CDR3, as DNA: TGTGCCAGCAGCGCTGGGCGGTTGAGCTCCTATAATTCACCCCTCCACTTT. It encodes CASSAGRLSSYNSPLHF. V is TRBV3-1 and J is TRBJ1-6; D call uncertain. Trimming removed 5 bases at V and 0 bases at J, with 14 bases between. The CDR3 spans 17 residues. In germline, CDR1 is LGHDT, CDR2 YNNKEL (reference sequence).

This chain links TRBV15 with TRBJ2-5; perhaps TRBD1 as D (6 bases). The length of the CDR3 is 14 residues. CDR1 and CDR2 (germline): LNHNV, YYDKDF (reference sequence). V gave up 5 bases and J gave up 2 bases, with 12 bases separating them. CDR3 in DNA: TGTGCCACCAGCCTTGGGACATTACAAGAGACCCAGTACTTC. Residues: CATSLGTLQETQYF. The full variable domain, with the rest looked up from reference TRBV15 and TRBJ2-5, is DAMVIQNPRYQVTQFGKPVTLSCSQTLNHNVMYWYQQKSSQAPKLLFHYYDKDFNNEADTPDNFQSRRPNTSFCFLDIRSPGLGDTAMYLCATSLGTLQETQYFGPGTRLLVL.

This clonotype was seen only once. The chain recombines TRBV12-3 or TRBV12-4 with TRBJ1-5; D is perhaps TRBD1 (6 bases). V was shortened by 5 bases and J by 6 bases, with 8 bases between the two germline ends. The CDR3 totals 12 residues. CDR3 sequence: CASSPTGQPQHF. The CDR3 DNA is TGTGCCAGCAGTCCGACAGGTCAGCCCCAGCATTTT.

This chain uses TRBV5-1 with TRBJ1-1, with 8 bases aligning to TRBD1. The length of the CDR3 is 14 residues. V was pared by 0 bases and J by 4 bases, with 2 bases of the junction left unmatched. Germline CDR1 SGHRS, CDR2 YFSETQ. Here the CDR3 reads CASSLGTGITEAFF. CDR3 nucleotides: TGCGCCAGCAGCTTGGGGACAGGGATCACTGAAGCTTTCTTT.

The J gene is TRBJ2-3, the V gene TRBV18; 7 bases align to TRBD1. The CDR3 has 15 amino acids. Trimming cost V 6 bases and J 1 base; bases outside gene matches: 7. Germline V gene lookup returns CDR1 KGHSH and CDR2 LQKENI. The CDR3 region has the DNA TGTGCCAGCTCGTTCGACAGGGATCGCACAGATACGCAGTATTTT. As protein: CASSFDRDRTDTQYF. The whole variable domain, filled in from reference TRBV18 and TRBJ2-3, reads NAGVMQNPRHLVRRRGQEARLRCSPMKGHSHVYWYRQLPEEGLKFMVYLQKENIIDESGMPKERFSAEFPKEGPSILRIQQVVRGDSAAYFCASSFDRDRTDTQYFGPGTRLTVL.

The chain combines TRBV27 with TRBJ2-7, with D perhaps TRBD2 (5 bases). Germline CDR1 reads MNHEY; CDR2 reads SMNVEV (reference sequence). The CDR3 runs to 14 residues. Trimming took 2 bases from V and 1 from J, leaving 9 bases between them. CDR3 bases: TGTGCCAGCAGTTTACTGGGAGCTTCCTACGAGCAGTACTTC. Its protein product is CASSLLGASYEQYF.

The count of this clonotype is one. V usage is TRBV7-9 and J usage is TRBJ2-3; no clear D gene. The V and J ends lost 7 bases and 2 bases respectively, with 16 bases between them. There are 15 residues in the CDR3. Germline V lookup: CDR1 SEHNR, CDR2 FQNEAQ (reference sequence). The CDR3 sequence is CASIPPANPTDTQYF. The CDR3 DNA sequence: TGTGCCAGCATCCCCCCAGCGAATCCCACAGATACGCAGTATTTT.

The V gene is TRBV29-1, the J gene TRBJ1-1, with D unresolved. Deletions cut 0 bases from V and 11 bases from J, with 16 bases between. This CDR3 is built from 13 residues. Germline lookup yields CDR1 SQVTM and CDR2 ANQGSEA. DNA of the CDR3: TGCAGCGTTGAAGAGGTTGTCCCCGGTCCGGCTTTCTTT. Translating gives CSVEEVVPGPAFF.

CDR3 nucleotide sequence: TGCGCCAGCAGCCAATACAGGGGGGTTCACTCTGGGGCCAACGTCCTGACTTTC. Amino acids: CASSQYRGVHSGANVLTF. The V and J genes are TRBV4-3 and TRBJ2-6; 8 bases line up with TRBD1. Germline CDR1 reads LGHNA; CDR2 reads YSLEER. V was pared by 2 bases and J by 0 bases, with 6 bases of the junction left unmatched. The CDR3 loop spans 18 amino acids.

Turning to this clonotype: The junction departs from the called germline gene at one end, perhaps through a read error. V is TRBV19 and J is TRBJ2-6, with D perhaps TRBD1 (6 bases). CDR3 length equals 14 residues. The germline gives CDR1 LNHDA, CDR2 SQIVND (reference sequence). The CDR3 nucleotides are TGTGCCAGTAAGAGTGGAGAGGGGGTCAACGTCCTGACTTTC. Its protein product is CASKSGEGVNVLTF. Full variable domain (outside the CDR3, taken from reference TRBV19 and TRBJ2-6): DGGITQSPKYLFRKEGQNVTLSCEQNLNHDAMYWYRQDPGQGLRLIYYSQIVNDFQKGDIAEGYSVSREKKESFPLTVTSAQKNPTAFYLCASKSGEGVNVLTFGAGSRLTVL.

As DNA, the CDR3 is TGCGCCAGCAGCCAAGATTTGGACAGGGGAGAACTGTTTTTT. Amino acid sequence: CASSQDLDRGELFF. The chain combines TRBV4-1 with TRBJ1-4, with TRBD1 matching over 9 bases. The V and J ends lost 0 bases and 12 bases, in that order; junction bases with no gene match: 5. The CDR3 covers 14 residues. CDR1 is MGHRA, CDR2 YSYEKL, per germline.

The rearrangement links TRBV7-3 to TRBJ1-1; D is perhaps TRBD1 (6 bases). The CDR3 covers 12 residues. The ends were cut back, 5 bases at V and 6 bases at J, with 10 bases in the middle. Looked up from germline, CDR1 is SGHTA and CDR2 is FQGTGA. This chain's CDR3 is CASSPKGAEAFF. As DNA, the CDR3 is TGTGCCAGCAGCCCTAAGGGGGCTGAAGCTTTCTTT.

The rearrangement uses TRBV29-1 and TRBJ2-1; 11 positions match TRBD1. Germline V gene data show CDR1 as SQVTM and CDR2 as ANQGSEA. The CDR3 covers 14 residues. V shed 0 bases and J 7 bases; nucleotides not matched to a gene: 2. The CDR3 sequence: CSVEEGQGVNEQFF. CDR3 coding DNA: TGCAGCGTTGAAGAGGGACAGGGGGTAAATGAGCAGTTCTTC.

The chain employs TRBV12-3 or TRBV12-4 and TRBJ1-3; D gene unclear. CDR3 size: 13 residues. V was shortened by 6 bases and J by 4 bases, with 10 bases between the two germline ends. CDR3 nucleotides: TGTGCCAGCAGCCCCAATCCGGGAAACACCATATATTTT. This encodes CASSPNPGNTIYF.

The rearrangement links TRBV27 to TRBJ2-7; 10 bases map to TRBD1. From germline, CDR1 is MNHEY and CDR2 SMNVEV (reference sequence). J was trimmed by 4 bases and V by 6 bases; bases with no gene match: 6. This CDR3 region has 14 residues. The CDR3: CASSRTGGKYEQYF. The CDR3, as DNA: TGTGCCAGCAGCCGGACAGGGGGAAAATACGAGCAGTACTTC.